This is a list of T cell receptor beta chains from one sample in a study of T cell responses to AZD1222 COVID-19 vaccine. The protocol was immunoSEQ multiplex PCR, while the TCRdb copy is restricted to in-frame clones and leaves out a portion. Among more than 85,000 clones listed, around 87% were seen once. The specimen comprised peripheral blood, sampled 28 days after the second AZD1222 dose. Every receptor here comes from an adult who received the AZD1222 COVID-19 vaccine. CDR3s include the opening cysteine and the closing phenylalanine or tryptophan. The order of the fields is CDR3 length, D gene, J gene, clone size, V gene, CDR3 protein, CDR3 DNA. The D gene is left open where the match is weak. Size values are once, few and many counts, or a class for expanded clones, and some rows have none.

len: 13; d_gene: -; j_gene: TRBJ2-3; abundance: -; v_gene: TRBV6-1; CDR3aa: CASSELFGNTQYF; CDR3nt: TGTGCCAGCAGTGAATTATTTGGGAATACGCAGTATTTT
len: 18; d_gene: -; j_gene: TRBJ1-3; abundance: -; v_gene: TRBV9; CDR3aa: CASSLSRRTGLNGNTIYF; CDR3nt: TGTGCCAGCAGTCTATCGCGGCGAACAGGGTTGAATGGAAACACCATATATTTT
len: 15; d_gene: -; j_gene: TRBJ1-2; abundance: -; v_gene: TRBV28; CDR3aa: CATKREGQPNYGYTF; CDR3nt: TGTGCCACCAAACGGGAAGGACAGCCTAACTATGGCTACACCTTC
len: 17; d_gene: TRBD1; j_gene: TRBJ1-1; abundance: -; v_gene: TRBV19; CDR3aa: CASSGNRLGQGRTEAFF; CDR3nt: TGTGCCAGTAGTGGCAACCGACTTGGACAGGGCCGGACTGAAGCTTTCTTT
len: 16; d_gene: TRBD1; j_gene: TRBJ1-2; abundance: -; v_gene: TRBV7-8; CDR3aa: CASSLATGQGASGYTF; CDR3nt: TGTGCCAGCAGCTTGGCCACGGGACAGGGGGCTTCCGGCTACACCTTC
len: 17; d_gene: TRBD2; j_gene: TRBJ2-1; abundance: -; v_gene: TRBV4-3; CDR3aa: CASSQGFGTSGYNEQFF; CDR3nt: TGCGCCAGCAGCCAAGGTTTCGGGACTAGCGGTTACAATGAGCAGTTCTTC
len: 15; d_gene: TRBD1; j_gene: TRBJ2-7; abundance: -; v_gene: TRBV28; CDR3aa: CASSNTQGNGYEQYF; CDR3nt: TGTGCCAGCAGTAACACACAGGGGAATGGATACGAGCAGTACTTC
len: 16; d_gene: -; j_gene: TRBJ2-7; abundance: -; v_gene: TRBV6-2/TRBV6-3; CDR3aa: CASSLLASWILFEQYF; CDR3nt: TGTGCCAGCAGTCTCCTAGCGTCATGGATCCTATTCGAGCAGTACTTC
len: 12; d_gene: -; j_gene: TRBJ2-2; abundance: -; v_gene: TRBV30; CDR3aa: CAWSGTTGELFF; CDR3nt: TGTGCCTGGAGTGGGACTACCGGGGAGCTGTTTTTT
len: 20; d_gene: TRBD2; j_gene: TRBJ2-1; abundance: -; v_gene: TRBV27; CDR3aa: CASNSPTFFSSQREGNEQFF; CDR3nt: TGTGCCAGCAATTCCCCCACCTTTTTTTCTAGCCAGCGGGAGGGCAATGAGCAGTTCTTC
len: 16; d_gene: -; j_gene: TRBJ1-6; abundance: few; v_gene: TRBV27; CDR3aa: CASSWGASSYNSPLHF; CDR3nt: TGTGCCAGCAGCTGGGGAGCAAGCTCCTATAATTCACCCCTCCACTTT
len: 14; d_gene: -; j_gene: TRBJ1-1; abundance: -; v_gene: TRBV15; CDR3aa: CATSTRGSNTEAFF; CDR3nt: TGTGCCACCAGCACGCGGGGGTCGAACACTGAAGCTTTCTTT
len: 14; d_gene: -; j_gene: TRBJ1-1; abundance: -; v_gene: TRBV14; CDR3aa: CASSPQGITTEAFF; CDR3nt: TGTGCCAGCAGCCCCCAAGGTATTACCACTGAAGCTTTCTTT
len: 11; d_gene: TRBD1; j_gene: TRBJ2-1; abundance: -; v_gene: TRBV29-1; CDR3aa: CSTRQGAKKFF; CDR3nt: TGCAGCACTAGACAGGGGGCTAAGAAGTTCTTC
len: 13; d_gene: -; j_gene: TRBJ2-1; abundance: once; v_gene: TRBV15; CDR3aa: CATSRDVGDEQFF; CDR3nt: TGTGCCACCAGCAGAGATGTAGGTGATGAGCAGTTCTTC
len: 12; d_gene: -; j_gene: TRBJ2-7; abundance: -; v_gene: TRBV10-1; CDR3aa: CASSDGDYEQYF; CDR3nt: TGCGCCAGCAGTGACGGGGACTACGAGCAGTACTTC
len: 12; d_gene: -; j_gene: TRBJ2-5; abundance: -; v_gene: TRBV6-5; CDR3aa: CATGRTGETQYF; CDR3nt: TGTGCCACCGGACGAACCGGAGAGACCCAGTACTTC
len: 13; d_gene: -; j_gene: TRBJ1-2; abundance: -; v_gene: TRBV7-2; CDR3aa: CASSSGTRTGYTF; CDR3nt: TGTGCCAGCAGCTCCGGGACCCGGACCGGCTACACCTTC
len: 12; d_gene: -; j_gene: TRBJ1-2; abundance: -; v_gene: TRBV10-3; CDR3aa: CAISETAGGYTF; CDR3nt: TGTGCCATCAGTGAGACAGCTGGCGGCTACACCTTC
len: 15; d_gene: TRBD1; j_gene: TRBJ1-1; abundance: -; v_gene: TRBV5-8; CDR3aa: CASRPGTGGANEAFF; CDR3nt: TGTGCCAGCAGACCCGGGACAGGGGGCGCAAATGAAGCTTTCTTT
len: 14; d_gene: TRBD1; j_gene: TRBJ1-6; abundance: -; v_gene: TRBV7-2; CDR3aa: CASRAGGADSPLHF; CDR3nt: TGTGCCAGCAGAGCAGGGGGCGCAGATTCACCCCTCCACTTT
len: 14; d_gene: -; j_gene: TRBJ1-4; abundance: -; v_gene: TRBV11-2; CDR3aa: CASSFRAGNEKLFF; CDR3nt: TGTGCCAGCAGCTTTAGGGCAGGGAATGAAAAACTGTTTTTT
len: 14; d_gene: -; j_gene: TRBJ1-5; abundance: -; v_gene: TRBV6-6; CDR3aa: CASSLEGLGQPQHF; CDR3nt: TGTGCCAGCAGTCTCGAGGGACTCGGGCAGCCCCAGCATTTT
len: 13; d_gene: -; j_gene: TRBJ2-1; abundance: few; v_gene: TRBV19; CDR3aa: CASSSGFANEQFF; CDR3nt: TGTGCCAGTAGCAGTGGGTTCGCGAATGAGCAGTTCTTC
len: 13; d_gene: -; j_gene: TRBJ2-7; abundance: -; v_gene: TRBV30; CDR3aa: CAWTRGDVGEQYF; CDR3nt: TGTGCCTGGACTCGTGGGGATGTCGGCGAGCAGTACTTC
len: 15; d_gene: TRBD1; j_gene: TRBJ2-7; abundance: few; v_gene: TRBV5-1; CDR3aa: CASSKSMTGTYEQYF; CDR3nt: TGCGCCAGCAGCAAATCAATGACAGGGACCTACGAGCAGTACTTC
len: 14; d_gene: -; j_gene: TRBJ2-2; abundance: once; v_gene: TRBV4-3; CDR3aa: CASSQLHSTGELFF; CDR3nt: TGCGCCAGCAGCCAATTACACAGCACCGGGGAGCTGTTTTTT
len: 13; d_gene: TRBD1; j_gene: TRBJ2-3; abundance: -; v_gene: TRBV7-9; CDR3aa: CASSDRGADTQYF; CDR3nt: TGTGCCAGCAGCGACAGGGGAGCAGATACGCAGTATTTT
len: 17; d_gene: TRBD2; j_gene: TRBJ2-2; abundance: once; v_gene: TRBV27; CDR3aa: CASSSYSGSVGTGELFF; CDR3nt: TGTGCCAGCAGTTCGTATAGCGGGAGCGTAGGAACCGGGGAGCTGTTTTTT